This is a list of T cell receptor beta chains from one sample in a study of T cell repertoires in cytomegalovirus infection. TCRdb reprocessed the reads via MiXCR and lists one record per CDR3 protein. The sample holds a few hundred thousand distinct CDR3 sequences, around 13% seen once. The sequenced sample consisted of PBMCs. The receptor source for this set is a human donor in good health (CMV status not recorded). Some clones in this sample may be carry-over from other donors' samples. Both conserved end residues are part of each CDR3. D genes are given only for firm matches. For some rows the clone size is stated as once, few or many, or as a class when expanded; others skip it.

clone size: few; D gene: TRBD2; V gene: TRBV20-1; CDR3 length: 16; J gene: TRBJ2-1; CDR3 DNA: TGCAGTGCTAGAGATGAAGAGCGGGGCCTCTACAATGAGCAGTTCTTC; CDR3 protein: CSARDEERGLYNEQFF
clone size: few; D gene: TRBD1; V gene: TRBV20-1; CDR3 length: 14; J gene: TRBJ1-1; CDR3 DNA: TGCAGTGCTAGAGTTCCAGGGGGATCGGCTGAAGCTTTCTTT; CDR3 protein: CSARVPGGSAEAFF
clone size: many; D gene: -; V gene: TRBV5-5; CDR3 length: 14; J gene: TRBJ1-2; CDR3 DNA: TGTGCCAGCAGCTTGAAGTGGAAAGACTATGGCTACACCTTC; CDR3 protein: CASSLKWKDYGYTF
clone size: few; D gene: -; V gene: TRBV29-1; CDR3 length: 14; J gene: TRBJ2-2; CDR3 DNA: TGCAGCGTTGGCGGAGGGGGAGGCACCGGGGAGCTGTTTTTT; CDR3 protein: CSVGGGGGTGELFF
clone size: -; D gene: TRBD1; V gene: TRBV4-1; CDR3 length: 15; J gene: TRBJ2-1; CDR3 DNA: TGCGCCAGCAGCCAAATCGGGACAGCCTACAATGAGCAGTTCTTC; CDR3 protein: CASSQIGTAYNEQFF
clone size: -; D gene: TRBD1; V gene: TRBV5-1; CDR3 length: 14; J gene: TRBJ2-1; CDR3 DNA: TGCGCCAGCAGCTTGGGGGACAGGGGTAATGAGCAGTTCTTC; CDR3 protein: CASSLGDRGNEQFF
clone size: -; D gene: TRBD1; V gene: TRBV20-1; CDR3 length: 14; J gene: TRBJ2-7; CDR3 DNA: TGCAGTGCTACCACAGGGGGCTTTCCCCTCGAGCAGTACTTC; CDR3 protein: CSATTGGFPLEQYF
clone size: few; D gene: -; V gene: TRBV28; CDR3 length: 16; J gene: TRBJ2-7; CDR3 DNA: TGTGCCAGCAGTTCGGGGGTTGGGGGGCCCTCCTACGAGCAGTACTTC; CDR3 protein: CASSSGVGGPSYEQYF
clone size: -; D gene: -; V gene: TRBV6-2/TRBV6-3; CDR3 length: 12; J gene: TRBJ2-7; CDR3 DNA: TGTGCCAGCAGTTCAACAAGGCACGAGCAGTACTTC; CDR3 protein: CASSSTRHEQYF
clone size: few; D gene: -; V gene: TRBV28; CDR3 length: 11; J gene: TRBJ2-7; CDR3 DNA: TGTGCCAGCAGCCAAGTTTACGAGCAGTACTTC; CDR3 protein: CASSQVYEQYF
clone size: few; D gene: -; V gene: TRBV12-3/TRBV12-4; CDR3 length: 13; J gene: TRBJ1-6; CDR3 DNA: TGTGCCAGCAGTGAGCGGGAAAATTCACCCCTCCACTTT; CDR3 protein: CASSERENSPLHF
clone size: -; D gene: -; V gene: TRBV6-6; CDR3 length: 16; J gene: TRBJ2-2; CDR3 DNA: TGTGCCAGCAGTTACCTCGGGGGCGAGGGCACCGGGGAGCTGTTTTTT; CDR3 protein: CASSYLGGEGTGELFF
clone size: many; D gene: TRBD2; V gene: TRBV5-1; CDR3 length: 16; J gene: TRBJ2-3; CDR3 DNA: TGCGCCAGCAGCGTCGCTAGCGGACTTAGCACAGATACGCAGTATTTT; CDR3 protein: CASSVASGLSTDTQYF
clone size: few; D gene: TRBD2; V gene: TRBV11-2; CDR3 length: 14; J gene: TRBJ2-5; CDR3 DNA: TGTGCCAGCAGCTTAGTACCTAGCGGGGAGACCCAGTACTTC; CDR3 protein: CASSLVPSGETQYF
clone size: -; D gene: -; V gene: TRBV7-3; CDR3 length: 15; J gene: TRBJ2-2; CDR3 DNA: TGTGCCAGCAGCTTAAGCCTAGGCGGGACCGGGGAGCTGTTTTTT; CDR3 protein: CASSLSLGGTGELFF
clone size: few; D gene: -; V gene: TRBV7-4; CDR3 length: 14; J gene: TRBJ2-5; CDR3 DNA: TGTGCCAGCAGCTCGCAGGGAGTGGGAGAGACCCAGTACTTC; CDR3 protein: CASSSQGVGETQYF
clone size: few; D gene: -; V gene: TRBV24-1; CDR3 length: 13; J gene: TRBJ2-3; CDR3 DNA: TGTGCCACCAGCCTACAGGGCACAGATACGCAGTATTTT; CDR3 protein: CATSLQGTDTQYF
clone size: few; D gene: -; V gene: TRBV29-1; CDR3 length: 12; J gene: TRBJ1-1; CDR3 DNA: TGCAGCGTTGATATACTGAGCACTGAAGCTTTCTTT; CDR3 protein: CSVDILSTEAFF
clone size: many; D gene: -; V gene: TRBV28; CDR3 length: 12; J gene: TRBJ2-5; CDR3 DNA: TGTGCCAGCAGTTTAAACGGAGGGGGCCAGTACTTC; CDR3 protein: CASSLNGGGQYF
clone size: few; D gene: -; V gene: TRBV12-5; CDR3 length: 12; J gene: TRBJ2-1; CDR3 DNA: TGTGCTAGTGGTCCCGCGTACAATGAGCAGTTCTTC; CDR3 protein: CASGPAYNEQFF
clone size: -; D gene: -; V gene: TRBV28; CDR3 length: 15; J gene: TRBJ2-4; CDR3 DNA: TGTGCCAGCAGTTTGGCGGGGTCGGACAAAAACATTCAGTACTTC; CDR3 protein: CASSLAGSDKNIQYF
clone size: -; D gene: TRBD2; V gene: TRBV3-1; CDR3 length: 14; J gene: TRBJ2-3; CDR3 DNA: TGTGCCAGCAGCCTCGTTAGCGGGGCAGATACGCAGTATTTT; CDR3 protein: CASSLVSGADTQYF
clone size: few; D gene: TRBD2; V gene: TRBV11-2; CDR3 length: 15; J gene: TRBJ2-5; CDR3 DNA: TGTGCCAGCAGCTTATGGGGAGGGAGCTCAGAGACCCAGTACTTC; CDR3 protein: CASSLWGGSSETQYF
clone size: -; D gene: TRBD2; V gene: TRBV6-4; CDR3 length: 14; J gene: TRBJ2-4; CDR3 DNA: TGTGCCAGCAGTGACCGGGGGGGGGAAAACATTCAGTACTTC; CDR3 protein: CASSDRGGENIQYF
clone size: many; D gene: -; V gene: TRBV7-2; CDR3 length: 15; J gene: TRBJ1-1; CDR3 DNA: TGTGCCAGCAGCTTATTGGCACGCGGAAACACTGAAGCTTTCTTT; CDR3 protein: CASSLLARGNTEAFF
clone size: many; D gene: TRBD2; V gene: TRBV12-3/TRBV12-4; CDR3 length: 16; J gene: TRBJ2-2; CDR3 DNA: TGTGCCAGCAGTAGGCCGGGACTAGAGGTTTACGGGGAGCTGTTTTTT; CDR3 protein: CASSRPGLEVYGELFF
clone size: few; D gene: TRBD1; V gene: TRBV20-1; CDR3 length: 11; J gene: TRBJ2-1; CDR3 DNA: TGCAGTGCCCAGCTAGGGACAGGACAGTTCTTC; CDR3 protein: CSAQLGTGQFF
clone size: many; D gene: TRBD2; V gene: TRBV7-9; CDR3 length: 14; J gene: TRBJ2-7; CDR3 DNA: TGTGCCAGCAGCTTACTAGCGGGAGTTGATGAGCAGTACTTC; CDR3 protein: CASSLLAGVDEQYF
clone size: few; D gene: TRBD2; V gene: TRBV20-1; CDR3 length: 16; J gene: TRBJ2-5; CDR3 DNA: TGCAGTGCTGACCCTCCCGGACTAGCGGGATCAGAGACCCAGTACTTC; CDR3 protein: CSADPPGLAGSETQYF
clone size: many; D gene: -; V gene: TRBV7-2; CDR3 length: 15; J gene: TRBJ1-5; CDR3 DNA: TGTGCCAGCAGCTCCTTAGGGCGGGGCGATCAGCCCCAGCATTTT; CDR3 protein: CASSSLGRGDQPQHF
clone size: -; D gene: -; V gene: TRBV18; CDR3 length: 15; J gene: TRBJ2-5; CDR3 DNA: TGTGCCAGCTCACCAATTGGCGGGGATCGAGAGACCCAGTACTTC; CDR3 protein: CASSPIGGDRETQYF
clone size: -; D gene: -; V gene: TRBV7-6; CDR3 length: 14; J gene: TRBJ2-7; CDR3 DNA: TGTGCCAGCAGCTTGCGGGAACTACCCTACGAGCAGTACTTC; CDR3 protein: CASSLRELPYEQYF
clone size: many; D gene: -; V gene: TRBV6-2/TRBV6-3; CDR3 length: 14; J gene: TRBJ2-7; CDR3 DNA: TGTGCCAGCAGTTACTCGACAGGAATAAGAGAGCAGTACTTC; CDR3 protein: CASSYSTGIREQYF
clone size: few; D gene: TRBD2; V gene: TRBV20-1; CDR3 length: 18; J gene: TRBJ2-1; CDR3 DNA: TGCAGTGCTGCAAGACTAGCGGAGGGGGGTCTATCCTACAATGAGCAGTTCTTC; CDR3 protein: CSAARLAEGGLSYNEQFF
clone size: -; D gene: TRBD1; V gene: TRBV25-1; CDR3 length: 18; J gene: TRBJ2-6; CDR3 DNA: TGTGCCAGCAGTGAAATGAAGACAGGGGACTCTGGGGCCAACGTCCTGACTTTC; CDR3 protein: CASSEMKTGDSGANVLTF
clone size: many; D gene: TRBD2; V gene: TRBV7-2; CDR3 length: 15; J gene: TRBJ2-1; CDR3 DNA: TGTGCCAGCAGCCCCGTGGGAGGGGCCTACAATGAGCAGTTCTTC; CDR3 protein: CASSPVGGAYNEQFF
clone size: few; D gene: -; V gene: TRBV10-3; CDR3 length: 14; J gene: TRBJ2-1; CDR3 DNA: TGTGCCACAAACCAACCGAGCTCCTACAATGAGCAGTTCTTC; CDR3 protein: CATNQPSSYNEQFF
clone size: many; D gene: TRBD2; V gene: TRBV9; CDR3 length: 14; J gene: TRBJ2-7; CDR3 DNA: TGTGCCAGCAGCACACTAGCGGGATCCTACGAGCAGTACTTC; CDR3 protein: CASSTLAGSYEQYF
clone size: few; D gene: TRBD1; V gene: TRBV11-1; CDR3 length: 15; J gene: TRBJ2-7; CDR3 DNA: TGTGCCAGCAGCTTAGTTGGGACAGGCCCCTACGAGCAGTACTTC; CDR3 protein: CASSLVGTGPYEQYF
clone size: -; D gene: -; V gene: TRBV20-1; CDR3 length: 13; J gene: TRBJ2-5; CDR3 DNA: TGCAGTGCTAGAGATAGGCAGGGAGCGACCCAGTACTTC; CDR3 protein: CSARDRQGATQYF
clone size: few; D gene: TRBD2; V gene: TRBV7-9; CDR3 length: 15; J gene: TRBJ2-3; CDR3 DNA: TGTGCCAGCAGCTCTAGCGGGGGGCGCACAGATACGCAGTATTTT; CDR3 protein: CASSSSGGRTDTQYF
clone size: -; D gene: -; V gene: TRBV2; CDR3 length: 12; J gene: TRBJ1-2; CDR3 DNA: TGTGCCAGCAATCCGACGGTCTATGGCTACACCTTC; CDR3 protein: CASNPTVYGYTF
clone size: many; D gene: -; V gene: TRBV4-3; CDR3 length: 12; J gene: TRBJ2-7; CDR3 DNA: TGCGCCAGCATCACAGGGACCTACGAGCAGTACTTC; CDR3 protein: CASITGTYEQYF
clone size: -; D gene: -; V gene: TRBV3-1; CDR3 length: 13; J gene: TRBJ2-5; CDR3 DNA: TGTGCCAGCAGCCCCTTTGAGGCGGAGACCCAGTACTTC; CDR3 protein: CASSPFEAETQYF
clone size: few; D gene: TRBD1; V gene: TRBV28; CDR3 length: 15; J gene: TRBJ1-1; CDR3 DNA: TGTGCCAGCAGTCAGGGGGGACTCATGAACACTGAAGCTTTCTTT; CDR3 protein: CASSQGGLMNTEAFF
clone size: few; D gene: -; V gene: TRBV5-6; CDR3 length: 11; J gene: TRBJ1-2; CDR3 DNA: TGTGCCAGCAGCTCGAAGTATGGCTACACCTTC; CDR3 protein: CASSSKYGYTF
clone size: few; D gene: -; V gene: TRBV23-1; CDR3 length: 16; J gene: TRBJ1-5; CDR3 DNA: TGCGCCAGCAGTCAAAATGAGATGGGAGGATATCAGCCCCAGCATTTT; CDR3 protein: CASSQNEMGGYQPQHF
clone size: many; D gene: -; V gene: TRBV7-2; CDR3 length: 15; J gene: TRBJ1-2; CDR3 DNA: TGTGCCAGCAGCTTAGGGGGGTCGGGGGTTAATGGCTACACCTTC; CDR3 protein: CASSLGGSGVNGYTF
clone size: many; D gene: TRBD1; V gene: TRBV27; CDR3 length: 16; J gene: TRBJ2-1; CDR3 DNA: TGTGCCAGCAGTGCACTAACAGGGGGCAAGGGCAATGAGCAGTTCTTC; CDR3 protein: CASSALTGGKGNEQFF